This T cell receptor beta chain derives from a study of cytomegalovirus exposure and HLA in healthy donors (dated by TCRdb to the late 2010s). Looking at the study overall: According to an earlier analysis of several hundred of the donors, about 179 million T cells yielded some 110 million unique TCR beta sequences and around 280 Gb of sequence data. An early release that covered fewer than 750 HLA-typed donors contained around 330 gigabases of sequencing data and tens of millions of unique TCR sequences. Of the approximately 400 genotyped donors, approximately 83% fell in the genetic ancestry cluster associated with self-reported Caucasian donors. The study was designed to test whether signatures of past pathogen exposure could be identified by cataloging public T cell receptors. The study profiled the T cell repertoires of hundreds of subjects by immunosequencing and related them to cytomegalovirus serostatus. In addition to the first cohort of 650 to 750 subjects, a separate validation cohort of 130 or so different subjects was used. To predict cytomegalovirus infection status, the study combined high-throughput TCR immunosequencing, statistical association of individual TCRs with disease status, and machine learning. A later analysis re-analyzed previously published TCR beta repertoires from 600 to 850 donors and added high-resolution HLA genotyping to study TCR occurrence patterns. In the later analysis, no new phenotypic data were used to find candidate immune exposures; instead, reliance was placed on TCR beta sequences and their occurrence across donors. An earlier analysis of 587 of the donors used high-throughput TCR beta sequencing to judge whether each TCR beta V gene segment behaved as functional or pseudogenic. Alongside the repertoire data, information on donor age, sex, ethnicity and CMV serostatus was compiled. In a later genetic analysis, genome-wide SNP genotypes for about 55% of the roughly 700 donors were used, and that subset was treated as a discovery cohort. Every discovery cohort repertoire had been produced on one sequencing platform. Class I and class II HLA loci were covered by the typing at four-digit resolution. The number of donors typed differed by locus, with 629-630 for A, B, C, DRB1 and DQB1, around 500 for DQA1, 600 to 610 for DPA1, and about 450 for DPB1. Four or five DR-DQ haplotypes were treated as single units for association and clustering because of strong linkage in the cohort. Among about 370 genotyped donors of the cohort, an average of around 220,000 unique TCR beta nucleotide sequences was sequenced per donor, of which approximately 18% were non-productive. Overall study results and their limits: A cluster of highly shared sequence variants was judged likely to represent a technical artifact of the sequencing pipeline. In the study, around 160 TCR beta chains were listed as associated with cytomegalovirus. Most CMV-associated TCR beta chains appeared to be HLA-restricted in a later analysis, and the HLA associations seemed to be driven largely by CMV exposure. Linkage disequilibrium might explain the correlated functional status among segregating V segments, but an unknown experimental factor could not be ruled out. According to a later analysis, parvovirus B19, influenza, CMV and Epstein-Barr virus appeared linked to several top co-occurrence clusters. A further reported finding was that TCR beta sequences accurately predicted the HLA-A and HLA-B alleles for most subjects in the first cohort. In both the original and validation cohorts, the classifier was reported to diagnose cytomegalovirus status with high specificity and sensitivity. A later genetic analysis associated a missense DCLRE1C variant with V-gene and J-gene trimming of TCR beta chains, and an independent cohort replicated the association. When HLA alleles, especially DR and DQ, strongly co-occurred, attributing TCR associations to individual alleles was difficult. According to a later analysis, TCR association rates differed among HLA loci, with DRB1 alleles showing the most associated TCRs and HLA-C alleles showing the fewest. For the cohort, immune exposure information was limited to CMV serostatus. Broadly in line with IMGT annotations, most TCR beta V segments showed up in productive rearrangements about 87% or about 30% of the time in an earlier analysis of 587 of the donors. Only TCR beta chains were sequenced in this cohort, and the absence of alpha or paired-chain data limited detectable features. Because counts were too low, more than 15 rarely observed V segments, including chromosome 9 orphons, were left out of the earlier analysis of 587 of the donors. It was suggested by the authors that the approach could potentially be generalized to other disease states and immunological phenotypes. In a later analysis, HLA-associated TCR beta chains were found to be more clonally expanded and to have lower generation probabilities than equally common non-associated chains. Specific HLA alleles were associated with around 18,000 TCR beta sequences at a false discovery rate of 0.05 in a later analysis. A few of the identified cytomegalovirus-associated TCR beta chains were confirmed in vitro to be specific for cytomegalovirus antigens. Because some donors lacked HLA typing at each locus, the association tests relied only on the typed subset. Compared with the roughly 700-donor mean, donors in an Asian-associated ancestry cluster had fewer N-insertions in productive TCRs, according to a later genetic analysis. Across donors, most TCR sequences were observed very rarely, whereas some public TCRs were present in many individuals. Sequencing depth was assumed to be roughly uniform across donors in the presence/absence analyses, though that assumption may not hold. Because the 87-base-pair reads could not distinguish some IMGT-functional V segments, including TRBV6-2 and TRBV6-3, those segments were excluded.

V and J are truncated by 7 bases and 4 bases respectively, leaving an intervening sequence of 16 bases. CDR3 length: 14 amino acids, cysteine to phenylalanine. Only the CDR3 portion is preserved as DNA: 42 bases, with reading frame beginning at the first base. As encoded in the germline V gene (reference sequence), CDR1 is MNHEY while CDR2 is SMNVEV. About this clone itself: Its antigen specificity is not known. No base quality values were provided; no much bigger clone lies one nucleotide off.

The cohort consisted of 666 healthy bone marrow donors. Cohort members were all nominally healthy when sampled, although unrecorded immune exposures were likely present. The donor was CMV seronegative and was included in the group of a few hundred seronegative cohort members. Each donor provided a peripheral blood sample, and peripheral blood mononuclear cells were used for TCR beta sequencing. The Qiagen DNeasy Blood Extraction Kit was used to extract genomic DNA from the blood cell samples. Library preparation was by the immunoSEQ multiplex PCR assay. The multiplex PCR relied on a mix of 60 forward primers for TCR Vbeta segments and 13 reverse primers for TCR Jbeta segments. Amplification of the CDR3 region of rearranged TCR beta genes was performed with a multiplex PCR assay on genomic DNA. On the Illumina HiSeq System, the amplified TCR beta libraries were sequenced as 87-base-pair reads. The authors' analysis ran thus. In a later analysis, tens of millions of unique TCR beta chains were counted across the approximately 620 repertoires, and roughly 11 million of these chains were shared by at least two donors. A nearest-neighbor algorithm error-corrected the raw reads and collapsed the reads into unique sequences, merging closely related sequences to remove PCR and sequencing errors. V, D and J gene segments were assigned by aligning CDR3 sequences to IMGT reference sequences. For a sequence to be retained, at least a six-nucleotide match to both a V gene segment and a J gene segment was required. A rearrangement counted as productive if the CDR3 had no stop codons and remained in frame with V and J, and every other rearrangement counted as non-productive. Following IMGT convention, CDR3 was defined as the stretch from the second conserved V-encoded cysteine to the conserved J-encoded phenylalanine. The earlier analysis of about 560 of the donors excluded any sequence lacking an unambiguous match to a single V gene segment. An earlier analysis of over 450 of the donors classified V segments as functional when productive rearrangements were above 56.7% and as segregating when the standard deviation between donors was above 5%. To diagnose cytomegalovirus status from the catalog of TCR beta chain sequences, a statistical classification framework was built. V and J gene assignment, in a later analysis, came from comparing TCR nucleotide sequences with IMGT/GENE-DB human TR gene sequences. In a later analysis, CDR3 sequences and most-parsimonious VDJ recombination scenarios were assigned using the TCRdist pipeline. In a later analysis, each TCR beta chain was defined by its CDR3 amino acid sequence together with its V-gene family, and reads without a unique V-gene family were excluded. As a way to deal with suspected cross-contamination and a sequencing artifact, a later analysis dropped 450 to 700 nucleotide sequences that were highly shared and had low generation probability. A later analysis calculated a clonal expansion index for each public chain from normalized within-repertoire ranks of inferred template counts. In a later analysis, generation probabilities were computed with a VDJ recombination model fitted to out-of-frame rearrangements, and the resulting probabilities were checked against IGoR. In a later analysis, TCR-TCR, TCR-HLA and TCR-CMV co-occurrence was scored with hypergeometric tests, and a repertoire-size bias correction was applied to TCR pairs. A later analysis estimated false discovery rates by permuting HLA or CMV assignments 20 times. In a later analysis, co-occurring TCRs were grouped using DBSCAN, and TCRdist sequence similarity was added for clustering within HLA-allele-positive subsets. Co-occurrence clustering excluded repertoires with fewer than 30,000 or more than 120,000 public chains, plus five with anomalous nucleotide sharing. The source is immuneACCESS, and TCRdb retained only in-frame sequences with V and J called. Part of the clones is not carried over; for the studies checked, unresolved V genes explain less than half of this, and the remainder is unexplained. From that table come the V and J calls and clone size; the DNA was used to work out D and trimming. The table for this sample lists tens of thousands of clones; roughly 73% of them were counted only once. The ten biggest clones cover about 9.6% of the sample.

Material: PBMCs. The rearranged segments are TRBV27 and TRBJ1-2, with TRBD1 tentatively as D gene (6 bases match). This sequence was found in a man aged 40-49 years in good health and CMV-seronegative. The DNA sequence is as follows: TGTGCCAGCACCCCGGGGCAGGGGAGCTATGGCTACACCTTC. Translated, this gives CASTPGQGSYGYTF.